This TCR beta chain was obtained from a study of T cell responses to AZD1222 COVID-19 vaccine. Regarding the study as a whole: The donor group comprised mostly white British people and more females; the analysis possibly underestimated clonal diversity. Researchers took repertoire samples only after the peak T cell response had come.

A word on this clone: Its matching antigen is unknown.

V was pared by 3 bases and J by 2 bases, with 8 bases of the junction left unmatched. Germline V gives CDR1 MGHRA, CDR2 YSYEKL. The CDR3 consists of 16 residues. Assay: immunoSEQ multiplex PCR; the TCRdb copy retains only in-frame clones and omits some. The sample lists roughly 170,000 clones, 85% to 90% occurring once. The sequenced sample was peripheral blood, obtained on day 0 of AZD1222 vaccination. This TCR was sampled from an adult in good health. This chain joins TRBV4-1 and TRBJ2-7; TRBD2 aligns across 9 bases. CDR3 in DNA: TGCGCCAGCAGCCAGACAACGGCGGGGGGGGCCTACGAGCAGTACTTC. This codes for CASSQTTAGGAYEQYF.